This T cell receptor beta chain emerged from a study of beta chain features in type 1 diabetes. V lost 5 bases, J lost 5 bases, and 5 bases lay in between. The germline gives CDR1 SNHLY, CDR2 FYNNEI. CDR3 length: 11 residues. This clone was picked up a small number of times. Distinct nucleotide sequences in the sample also encode this CDR3. Every isolated RNA sample was fully reverse transcribed, so sequencing captured expressed TCRB transcripts. Measured with immunoSEQ multiplex PCR; TCRdb has only the in-frame clones, and not every one. The profile shows around 200,000 clones, about 13% of them singletons.

This chain joins TRBV2 and TRBJ2-3; D is ambiguous. The clonotype comes from a woman younger than 30 in good health. The sequenced sample was central memory CD4+ T cells from blood. CDR3 DNA sequence: TGTGCCAGCAGTCCCGGAGATACGCAGTATTTT. Translation: CASSPGDTQYF.